The clone carrying this T cell receptor beta chain was seen just once. Its target is not known. This sample was included in a study of OX40 agonist ivuxolimab in advanced cancers. The CDR3 is 15 amino acids. V shed 1 base, J shed 6 bases, and the junction held 5 bases outside the gene matches. Germline CDR1 is SGHVS and CDR2 is FQNEAQ. TCRdb keeps only in-frame clones here, not all; method: immunoSEQ multiplex PCR. The sample lists tens of thousands of clones; approximately 81% were seen once. Study-wide results and limits: Undetermined was the antigen specificity of the expanded peripheral T cells.

This material consisted of CD4+ or CD8+ T cells sorted from blood, taken in a trial of the OX40 agonist ivuxolimab. This sequence was found in an adult with an advanced solid tumor such as melanoma, head and neck, liver or kidney cancer. The V call is TRBV7-8, the J call TRBJ1-5, with 8 bases that match TRBD1. In DNA form, the CDR3 reads TGTGCCAGCAGCTTAGGACAGGGGCGAGGTCAGCCCCAGCATTTT. Protein sequence: CASSLGQGRGQPQHF.